The 24 T cell receptor beta chains in this list originate from one sample, sequenced in a study of blood T cell repertoires in COVID-19. Profiled with immunoSEQ multiplex PCR; TCRdb holds only in-frame clones, not every one. The sample has a few hundred thousand clones; roughly 85% are singletons. Material for sequencing was PBMCs or T cells enriched from blood (not recorded which). The receptors were sampled from a man in his thirties or forties who had recovered from COVID-19.

The chain couples TRBV11-2 to TRBJ2-7; D is unresolved. This CDR3 region has 14 residues. Trimming stripped 4 bases from V and 1 base from J, with 11 bases between. Germline V gene data show CDR1 as SGHAT and CDR2 as FQNNGV. This CDR3 reads CASSSIGISYEQYF. The CDR3 region has the DNA TGTGCCAGCAGCTCCATCGGTATATCCTACGAGCAGTACTTC.

This rearrangement joins TRBV2 to TRBJ1-1; D perhaps matches TRBD1 (6 bases). CDR3 size: 14 residues. Germline V lookup: CDR1 SNHLY, CDR2 FYNNEI. V lost 8 bases and J lost 0, with 13 bases in between. CDR3 protein: CASRLDSMNTEAFF. CDR3 bases: TGTGCCAGCCGCCTGGACAGTATGAACACTGAAGCTTTCTTT.

In its sample, this clone was seen once. The rearrangement joins TRBV5-4 to TRBJ1-3, with 7 positions matching TRBD1. This CDR3 is 14 amino acids long. V was clipped by 4 bases and J by 0 bases; unmatched bases: 1. CDR1 and CDR2 from the germline V gene are SGHNT and YYREEE (reference sequence). The CDR3 DNA follows: TGTGCCAGCAGCGGGACAGACTCTGGAAACACCATATATTTT. Protein sequence: CASSGTDSGNTIYF.

The count of this clone is one. V usage is TRBV6-2 or TRBV6-3 and J usage is TRBJ2-5; 8 bases are shared with TRBD2. The CDR3 is 14 amino acids. Germline V gene sequence: CDR1 MNHEY, CDR2 SVGEGT. Trimming took 5 bases from V and 5 from J; bases not matched to a gene: 7. The CDR3 region is CASSPRTSRETQYF. The CDR3 DNA follows: TGTGCCAGCAGTCCCAGGACTAGCAGGGAGACCCAGTACTTC.

A remark on this clone: The germline gene is not matched at one end of the junction; a read error may be the cause. This sequence joins TRBV2 and TRBJ1-6, with TRBD1 matching 9 bases. The CDR3 length is 14 residues. Germline V gene sequence: CDR1 SNHLY, CDR2 FYNNEI. The CDR3 protein is CASSAGQGHSPLHF. The CDR3 DNA follows: TGTGCCAGCAGTGCGGGACAGGGACATTCTCCCCTCCACTTT.

This clone was counted once. This chain links TRBV15 with TRBJ1-2; 7 nucleotides match TRBD1. CDR3 length: 16 amino acids. Germline assignment: CDR1 LNHNV and CDR2 YYDKDF (reference sequence). V shed 4 bases and J 5 bases; nucleotides not matched to a gene: 13. The CDR3 DNA follows: TGTGCCACCAGCACCCCAAGAAACCGGGACAGTTATGGCTACACCTTC. It encodes CATSTPRNRDSYGYTF. The full variable domain, rest sourced from reference TRBV15 and TRBJ1-2, is DAMVIQNPRYQVTQFGKPVTLSCSQTLNHNVMYWYQQKSSQAPKLLFHYYDKDFNNEADTPDNFQSRRPNTSFCFLDIRSPGLGDTAMYLCATSTPRNRDSYGYTFGSGTRLTVV.

The rearrangement uses TRBV24-1 and TRBJ1-5, with a weak D call TRBD1 (5 bases). Per germline, CDR1 KGHDR and CDR2 SFDVKD. Trimming pared 2 bases from V and 4 bases from J, leaving 11 bases between. CDR3 size: 15 residues. The CDR3 nucleotides read TGTGCCACCAGTGATTGGGGGGAGGGGAATCAGCCCCAGCATTTT. Protein product: CATSDWGEGNQPQHF.

The CDR3 bases are TGTGCCAGCAGGGGAGCCTACGAGCAGTACTTC. Its protein is CASRGAYEQYF. This chain links TRBV3-1 (or the pseudogene TRBV3-2) with TRBJ2-7; the D gene is possibly TRBD2 (5 bases). V gave up 6 bases and J gave up 2 bases, with 5 bases separating them. CDR3 size: 11 residues. Germline assignment: CDR1 LGHDT and CDR2 YNNKEL (reference sequence).

The chain couples TRBV4-1 to TRBJ1-5; 7 bases match TRBD1. V shed 0 bases and J 11 bases; nucleotides not matched to a gene: 7. Germline assignment: CDR1 MGHRA and CDR2 YSYEKL. The CDR3 consists of 14 residues. CDR3 region: CASSQEPGGRTQHF. The CDR3 bases are TGCGCCAGCAGCCAAGAGCCAGGGGGTAGGACCCAGCATTTT.

V gene TRBV29-1 combines with J gene TRBJ1-3; 7 positions match TRBD1. This CDR3 is built from 15 residues. The germline V gene has CDR1 SQVTM and CDR2 ANQGSEA. After removal of 7 bases from V and 0 bases from J, the junction contained 9 bases not matched to a gene. The CDR3 DNA is TGCAGCGCCAAAGGACAGGTGACCTCTGGAAACACCATATATTTT. Residues: CSAKGQVTSGNTIYF.

This clone appeared a few times. The chain employs TRBV6-6 and TRBJ1-1, with 10 bases fitting TRBD1. Per the germline V gene, CDR1 is MNHNY and CDR2 is SVGAGI (reference sequence). There are 15 residues in the CDR3. The ends lost 5 bases at V and 5 bases at J; junction bases unmatched: 8. The CDR3 region has the DNA TGTGCCAGCAGTCTCGGACAGGGGGGTGAAACTGAAGCTTTCTTT. This codes for CASSLGQGGETEAFF.

The gene calls are TRBV3-1 (or the pseudogene TRBV3-2) and TRBJ1-6; 10 nucleotides match TRBD1. This CDR3 region has 17 residues. After removal of 2 bases from V and 11 bases from J, the junction contained 12 bases not matched to a gene. From germline, CDR1 is LGHDT and CDR2 YNNKEL (reference sequence). The CDR3 DNA is TGTGCCAGCAGCCAATTCTCCGGGACAGGGGTAACGGCACCCCTCCACTTT. This gives the protein CASSQFSGTGVTAPLHF.

V is TRBV5-1 and J is TRBJ2-5; no reliable D call. Trimming removed 5 bases from V and 2 bases from J, with 13 bases in between. This CDR3 is built from 14 residues. CDR1 is SGHRS, CDR2 YFSETQ, per germline. The CDR3 loop is CASSESNRQETQYF. The CDR3 nucleotides are TGCGCCAGCAGTGAGTCGAATCGGCAAGAGACCCAGTACTTC.

The rearrangement joins TRBV7-6 to TRBJ1-3; D is possibly TRBD1 (6 bases). Trimming shortened V by 2 bases and J by 2 bases, and 19 bases separated the two germline ends. The germline V gene encodes CDR1 SGHVS and CDR2 FNYEAQ. This CDR3 is 18 amino acids long. In nucleotides, the CDR3 is TGTGCCAGCAGCTTATACGTACCGCAACAGGGAGCTGGAAACACCATATATTTT. Its translation is CASSLYVPQQGAGNTIYF.

The rearrangement uses TRBV2 and TRBJ1-1, with 8 bases lining up with TRBD1. CDR1 and CDR2 from the germline V gene are SNHLY and FYNNEI. V was clipped by 6 bases and J by 4 bases; unmatched bases: 10. The CDR3 sequence is 15 residues long. CDR3 nucleotide sequence: TGTGCCAGCAGCCCTCGGACAGGGTGGAGCACTGAAGCTTTCTTT. Translating it yields CASSPRTGWSTEAFF.

This clone came up a few times. The chain is built from TRBV6-5 and TRBJ1-5; D is possibly TRBD1 (5 bases). Germline CDR1 is MNHEY and CDR2 is SVGAGI. CDR3 length: 15 amino acids. Trimming cost V 6 bases and J 2 bases, with 14 bases left between them. The DNA of the CDR3 is TGTGCCAGCAGACTCGGCGGGGCAGGCAATCAGCCCCAGCATTTT. This encodes CASRLGGAGNQPQHF.

The chain recombines TRBV14 with TRBJ1-1; weak D call: TRBD1 (6 bases). V was shortened by 6 bases and J by 8 bases, with 16 bases between the two germline ends. The CDR3 spans 13 residues. From germline, CDR1 is SGHDN and CDR2 FVKESK. The CDR3 reads CASRPTGRREAFF. CDR3 nucleotides: TGTGCCAGCAGACCAACAGGGCGGAGGGAAGCTTTCTTT.

This clone was observed a few times. V is TRBV7-2 and J is TRBJ1-6; 9 bases map to TRBD1. This CDR3 spans 14 amino acids. After removal of 4 bases from V and 7 bases from J, the junction contained 2 bases not matched to a gene. Germline V gene lookup returns CDR1 SGHTA and CDR2 FQGNSA. CDR3 nucleotides: TGTGCCAGCAGCTCAGGACAGGGGAATTCACCCCTCCACTTT. Protein: CASSSGQGNSPLHF.

The count of this clone is one. V is TRBV5-8 and J is TRBJ1-6; D is perhaps TRBD1 (5 bases). Trimming removed 0 bases at V and 8 bases at J, with 12 bases between. The CDR3 spans 15 residues. Germline CDR1 and CDR2: SGHTS and YDEGEE. The CDR3 coding sequence is TGTGCCAGCAGCTTGGCTCCAGGGCGCCATTCACCCCTCCACTTT. This encodes CASSLAPGRHSPLHF.

This chain connects TRBV5-5 to TRBJ1-1, with 9 bases matching TRBD1. Unmatched junction bases numbered 3, after V lost 2 bases and J lost 7 bases. The CDR3 extends over 13 amino acids. Germline lookup yields CDR1 SGHKS and CDR2 YYEKEE (reference sequence). CDR3 bases: TGTGCCAGCAGCTTTGGGGACAGGGATGAAGCTTTCTTT. Protein: CASSFGDRDEAFF.

The chain carries TRBV6-2 or TRBV6-3 and TRBJ2-6; D uncertain. Trimming took off 2 bases at V and 0 bases at J, with 20 bases between the two ends. CDR3 length: 20 amino acids. CDR1 and CDR2 from the germline V gene are MNHEY and SVGEGT. The CDR3 is CASSYEPYSPHRSGANVLTF. As DNA, the CDR3 is TGTGCCAGCAGTTACGAGCCGTACAGTCCACATCGCTCTGGGGCCAACGTCCTGACTTTC.

This clone was detected a few times. CDR3 protein: CASSPGGAYEQYF. The CDR3 nucleotides are TGCGCCAGCAGTCCCGGGGGGGCCTACGAGCAGTACTTC. V and J are TRBV5-1 and TRBJ2-7; 8 bases match TRBD2. V was clipped by 5 bases and J by 2 bases; unmatched bases: 3. CDR1 and CDR2 from the germline V gene are SGHRS and YFSETQ. CDR3 length: 13 amino acids.

This chain links TRBV9 with TRBJ1-2; 10 bases are shared with TRBD1. The germline V gene encodes CDR1 SGDLS and CDR2 YYNGEE. The CDR3 loop spans 15 amino acids. V shed 4 bases, J shed 8 bases, and the junction held 11 bases outside the gene matches. The DNA for the CDR3 is TGTGCCAGCAGCCCATATGCCGGGACAGGGGACGGCTACACCTTC. It codes for CASSPYAGTGDGYTF.

The V and J genes are TRBV3-1 (or the pseudogene TRBV3-2) and TRBJ1-2, with D possibly being TRBD1 (5 bases). Germline V gene lookup returns CDR1 LGHDT and CDR2 YNNKEL (reference sequence). V lost 3 bases and J 7 bases, leaving 12 bases between the germline ends. The CDR3 length is 13 residues. The DNA for the CDR3 is TGTGCCAGCAGCCAGCAGGGAACTGGTGGCTACACCTTC. It codes for CASSQQGTGGYTF.